This passage covers 13 T cell receptor beta chains from one sample sequenced in a study of cytomegalovirus exposure and HLA in healthy donors. TCRdb's copy holds only in-frame clones and misses some; the assay was immunoSEQ multiplex PCR. The sample carries approximately 59,000 clones, approximately 92% recorded once. The specimen was PBMCs. The receptors stem from a young man in good health and CMV-seropositive.

The chain links TRBV2 to TRBJ1-4, with TRBD1 matching 10 bases. Germline V gene data show CDR1 as SNHLY and CDR2 as FYNNEI. Unmatched junction bases numbered 7, after V lost 8 bases and J lost 10 bases. The CDR3 contains 13 residues. This CDR3 reads CASGGTGARKLFF. In DNA, the CDR3 is TGTGCCAGCGGAGGGACAGGGGCAAGAAAACTGTTTTTT.

This clone was found once. The V and J genes are TRBV6-1 and TRBJ2-3, with TRBD2 as a possible D gene (6 bases). The ends were cut back, 10 bases at V and 6 bases at J, with 14 bases in the middle. Germline-derived CDR1 and CDR2 are MNHNS and SASEGT. This CDR3 spans 12 amino acids. CDR3 in amino acids: CANRDSGDTQYF. The CDR3 DNA is TGTGCCAACCGGGACTCCGGTGATACGCAGTATTTT.

This clone has only one observation. The CDR3 sequence is CASSFLAPGDGELFF. The CDR3 DNA reads as TGCGCCAGCAGCTTTTTAGCGCCGGGTGACGGGGAGCTGTTTTTT. The chain is built from TRBV5-1 and TRBJ2-2, with a possible D match to TRBD2 (5 bases). This CDR3 has 15 amino acids. V was clipped by 2 bases and J by 7 bases, with 15 bases between them. CDR1 is SGHRS, CDR2 YFSETQ, per germline.

A single count supports this clone. The gene calls are TRBV28 and TRBJ1-5; D is unclear. Germline values: CDR1 MDHEN, CDR2 SYDVKM. The CDR3 length is 14 residues. V lost 1 base and J 6 bases, leaving 10 bases between the germline ends. CDR3 sequence reads: CASSLLSGSQPQHF. The CDR3, as DNA: TGTGCCAGCAGTTTATTGTCCGGTAGTCAGCCCCAGCATTTT.

This chain joins TRBV27 and TRBJ2-7, with 8 bases aligning to TRBD2. V was clipped by 3 bases and J by 5 bases; unmatched bases: 6. CDR1 and CDR2 from the germline V gene are MNHEY and SMNVEV (reference sequence). This CDR3 contains 14 residues. This chain's CDR3 is CASSFVAGIHEQYF. The CDR3 nucleotides read TGTGCCAGCAGTTTCGTAGCGGGAATTCACGAGCAGTACTTC.

In its sample, this clone was seen once. This chain links TRBV28 with TRBJ1-2; D call uncertain. V lost 10 bases, J lost 8 bases, and 20 bases lay in between. This CDR3 comprises 13 residues. Germline CDR1 and CDR2: MDHEN and SYDVKM. CDR3 loop: CATLTPAGGGYTF. Here the CDR3 DNA reads TGTGCCACCCTAACCCCTGCAGGAGGGGGCTACACCTTC.

The chain couples TRBV7-9 to TRBJ2-1; TRBD1 agrees at 7 bases. The CDR3 is made up of 15 amino acids. V gave up 1 base and J gave up 8 bases; unmatched junction bases: 8. CDR1 is SEHNR and CDR2 is FQNEAQ in the germline V gene (reference sequence). CDR3 nucleotide sequence: TGTGCCAGCAGCTTAGTACAGGGGATTAATTATGAGCAGTTCTTC. Translating gives CASSLVQGINYEQFF.

The chain recombines TRBV9 with TRBJ2-1; 9 nucleotides align to TRBD2. The V gene's germline CDR1 is SGDLS and CDR2 YYNGEE. This CDR3 spans 16 amino acids. J gave up 7 bases and V 1 base, and 9 bases lay outside the gene matches. The chain's CDR3 is CASSVTGREGQNEQFF. The CDR3 nucleotides are TGTGCCAGCAGCGTAACGGGGCGGGAGGGCCAAAATGAGCAGTTCTTC.

This clone showed up just once. As DNA, the CDR3 is TGTGCCAGCAGCTTTGTGGGGAGCTCCTACGAGCAGTACTTC. Its protein product is CASSFVGSSYEQYF. This sequence joins TRBV5-6 and TRBJ2-7, with a tentative D call TRBD2 (5 bases). Trimming took off 2 bases at V and 0 bases at J, with 9 bases between the two ends. This CDR3 contains 14 residues. In germline, CDR1 is SGHDT, CDR2 YYEEEE.

This chain uses TRBV4-1 with TRBJ2-3; D unclear. This CDR3 is 16 amino acids long. The V and J ends lost 0 bases and 2 bases respectively, with 12 bases between them. Germline-derived CDR1 and CDR2 are MGHRA and YSYEKL. CDR3 sequence (DNA): TGCGCCAGCAGCCAAGATGCAATAGTCGACACAGATACGCAGTATTTT. It encodes CASSQDAIVDTDTQYF.

Here the CDR3 DNA reads TGTGCCAGCAGCCCCCGCGGGCCAAAAAACTATGGCTACACCTTC. It yields the protein CASSPRGPKNYGYTF. This chain links TRBV7-8 with TRBJ1-2; D not certain. Germline CDR1 is SGHVS and CDR2 is FQNEAQ. The CDR3 extends over 15 amino acids. Trimming removed 5 bases from V and 2 bases from J, with 15 bases in between.

In the case of this clone: The sample has other DNA sequences that encode this CDR3 too. This chain links TRBV19 with TRBJ1-5; 7 bases fit TRBD1. The CDR3 contains 14 residues. CDR1 and CDR2 (germline): LNHDA, SQIVND (reference sequence). The junction had 0 bases not matched to a gene; V was cut back by 0 bases and J by 4 bases. The CDR3 region has the DNA TGTGCCAGTAGTATAGACAGGGGGAATCAGCCCCAGCATTTT. Its protein product is CASSIDRGNQPQHF. Looking up the rest from reference TRBV19 and TRBJ1-5 gives the full variable domain: DGGITQSPKYLFRKEGQNVTLSCEQNLNHDAMYWYRQDPGQGLRLIYYSQIVNDFQKGDIAEGYSVSREKKESFPLTVTSAQKNPTAFYLCASSIDRGNQPQHFGDGTRLSIL.

This sequence joins TRBV4-1 and TRBJ2-3, with unresolved D. Germline V CDR1 and CDR2: MGHRA, YSYEKL. CDR3 length equals 14 residues. V dropped 4 bases and J dropped 4 bases, with 12 bases sitting between them. The CDR3 DNA follows: TGCGCCAGCAGCCCCATCGCTGGCCCAGATACGCAGTATTTT. Protein product: CASSPIAGPDTQYF.